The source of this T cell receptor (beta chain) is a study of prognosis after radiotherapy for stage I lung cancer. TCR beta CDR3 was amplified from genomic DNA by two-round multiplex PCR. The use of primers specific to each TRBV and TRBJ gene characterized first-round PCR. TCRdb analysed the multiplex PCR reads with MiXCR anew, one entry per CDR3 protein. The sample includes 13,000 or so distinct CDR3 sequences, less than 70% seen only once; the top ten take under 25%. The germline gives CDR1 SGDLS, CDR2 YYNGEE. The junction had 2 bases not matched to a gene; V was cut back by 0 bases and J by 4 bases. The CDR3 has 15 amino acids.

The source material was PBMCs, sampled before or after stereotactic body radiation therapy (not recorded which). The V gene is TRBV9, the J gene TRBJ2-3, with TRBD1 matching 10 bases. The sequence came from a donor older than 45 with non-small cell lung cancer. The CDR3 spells CASSVGTGGPDTQYF. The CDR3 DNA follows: TGTGCCAGCAGCGTAGGGACAGGGGGACCAGATACGCAGTATTTT.